The 9 T cell receptor beta chains below come from one sample, sequenced in a study of somatic mutations in cytotoxic T cells in rheumatoid arthritis. Sequencing used immunoSEQ multiplex PCR; TCRdb keeps in-frame clones, though not all of them. The data show about 20,000 clones, with roughly nine tenths seen just once and about 16% held by the top ten. Sequencing was done on a sample of CD8+ T cells sorted from blood. Receptors were obtained from a man between 40 and 49 years old in good health.

The V call is TRBV4-1, the J call TRBJ2-7, with D perhaps matching TRBD1 (6 bases). V was cut by 3 bases and J by 0 bases, with 15 bases left in between. Per the germline V gene, CDR1 is MGHRA and CDR2 is YSYEKL. This CDR3 has 16 amino acids. The chain's CDR3 is CASSQALDSISYEQYF. The CDR3 DNA sequence: TGCGCCAGCAGCCAGGCATTGGACAGTATCTCCTACGAGCAGTACTTC.

This chain uses TRBV7-6 with TRBJ1-1, with D uncertain. Germline V gene sequence: CDR1 SGHVS, CDR2 FNYEAQ. The CDR3 has 16 amino acids. Deletions cut 5 bases from V and 0 bases from J, with 16 bases between. The DNA of the CDR3 is TGTGCCAGCAGCCCTACTCCGGGCCCCCTGAACACTGAAGCTTTCTTT. It yields the protein CASSPTPGPLNTEAFF.

This chain uses TRBV25-1 with TRBJ2-2, with unresolved D. V lost 0 bases and J lost 3, with 11 bases in between. The CDR3 extends over 16 amino acids. Germline V gene data show CDR1 as MGHDK and CDR2 as SYGVNS. The CDR3 loop is CASSEYYDTHTGELFF. The CDR3 DNA reads TGTGCCAGCAGTGAATATTACGACACCCACACCGGGGAGCTGTTTTTT.

The V call is TRBV19, the J call TRBJ1-2; D gene ambiguous. CDR1 LNHDA and CDR2 SQIVND come from the germline V gene (reference sequence). The V end was cut by 3 bases, the J end by 8 bases, with 16 bases between. The CDR3 has 14 amino acids. In DNA, the CDR3 is TGTGCCAGTAGTATTCAATACAGTCCGTGGGGCTACACCTTC. Translated: CASSIQYSPWGYTF.

The chain uses TRBV10-1 and TRBJ2-3; D not certain. Germline-derived CDR1 and CDR2 are WNHNN and SYGVQD (reference sequence). This CDR3 spans 16 amino acids. Trimming removed 7 bases from V and 4 bases from J, with 21 bases in between. The CDR3 DNA sequence: TGCGCCAGCATTGGCTTGGCTAACCAACCATCAGATACGCAGTATTTT. Protein sequence: CASIGLANQPSDTQYF.

The chain joins TRBV4-3 to TRBJ2-1; 10 nucleotides match TRBD2. Trimming at V came to 0 bases and at J to 8 bases, leaving 7 bases not matched to a gene. Germline CDR1 reads LGHNA; CDR2 reads YSLEER. The CDR3 consists of 16 residues. CDR3 in amino acids: CASSQDSLAGGYEQFF. The CDR3 nucleotides are TGCGCCAGCAGCCAAGATTCCTTAGCGGGAGGTTATGAGCAGTTCTTC.

The rearrangement uses TRBV7-6 and TRBJ2-1; maybe TRBD2 (5 bases). There are 16 residues in the CDR3. Trimming shortened V by 4 bases and J by 3 bases, and 16 bases separated the two germline ends. In germline, CDR1 is SGHVS, CDR2 FNYEAQ. CDR3 nucleotides: TGTGCCAGCAGCTCCCCCTATGGGGAGAACTACAATGAGCAGTTCTTC. Its protein product is CASSSPYGENYNEQFF.

The rearrangement links TRBV21-1 to TRBJ2-4; the D segment call TRBD2 is taken from the table without a DNA check. TRBV21-1 represents a pseudogene. CDR3 length: 17 amino acids. CDR3: CASSGGTSGNTKNIQYF. DNA for the CDR3: TGTGCCAGCAGCGGGGGGACTAGCGGGAATACCAAAAACATTCAGTACTTC.

This clone appeared a single time. The junction and the germline gene differ at one end; a read error may be behind it. The identical CDR3 is also encoded by other nucleotide sequences in the sample. The V and J genes are TRBV4-2 and TRBJ1-2; D is uncertain. CDR1 is LGHNA and CDR2 is YNFKEQ in the germline V gene. This CDR3 is built from 16 residues. The CDR3, as DNA: TGTGCCAGCAGCAATAGGGTGGCGGCGGTGAACTACGGCTACACCTTC. Its translation is CASSNRVAAVNYGYTF.